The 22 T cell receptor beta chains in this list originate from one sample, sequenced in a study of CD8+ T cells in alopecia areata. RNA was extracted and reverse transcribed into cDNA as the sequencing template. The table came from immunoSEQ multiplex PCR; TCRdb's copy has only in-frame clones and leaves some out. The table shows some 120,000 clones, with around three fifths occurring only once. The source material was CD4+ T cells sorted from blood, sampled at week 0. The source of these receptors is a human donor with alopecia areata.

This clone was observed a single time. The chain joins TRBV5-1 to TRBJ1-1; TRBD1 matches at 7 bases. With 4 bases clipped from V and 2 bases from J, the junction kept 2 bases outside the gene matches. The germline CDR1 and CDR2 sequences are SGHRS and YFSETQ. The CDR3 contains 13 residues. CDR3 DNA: TGCGCCAGCAGCCGGGACAGAAACACTGAAGCTTTCTTT. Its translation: CASSRDRNTEAFF.

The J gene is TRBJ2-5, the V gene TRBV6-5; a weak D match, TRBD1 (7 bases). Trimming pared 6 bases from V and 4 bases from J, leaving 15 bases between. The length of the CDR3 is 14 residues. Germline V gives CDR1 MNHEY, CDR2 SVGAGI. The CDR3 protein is CASRTDRDSETQYF. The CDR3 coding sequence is TGTGCCAGCAGGACCGACAGGGACTCAGAGACCCAGTACTTC.

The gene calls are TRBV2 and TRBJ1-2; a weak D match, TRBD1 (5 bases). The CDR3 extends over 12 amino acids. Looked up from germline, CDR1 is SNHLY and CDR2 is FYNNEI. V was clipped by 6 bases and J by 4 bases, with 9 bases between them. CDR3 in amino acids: CASRDSGYGYTF. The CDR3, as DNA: TGTGCCAGCAGAGACAGCGGCTATGGCTACACCTTC.

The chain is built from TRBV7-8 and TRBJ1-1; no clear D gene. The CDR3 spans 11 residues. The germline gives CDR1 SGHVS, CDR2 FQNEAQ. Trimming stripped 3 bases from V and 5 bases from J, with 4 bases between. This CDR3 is CASSFRTEAFF. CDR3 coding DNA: TGTGCCAGCAGCTTTCGGACTGAAGCTTTCTTT.

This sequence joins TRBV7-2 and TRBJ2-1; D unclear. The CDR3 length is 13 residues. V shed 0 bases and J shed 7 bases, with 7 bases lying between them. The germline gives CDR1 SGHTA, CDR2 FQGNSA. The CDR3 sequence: CASSLASKNEQFF. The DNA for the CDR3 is TGTGCCAGCAGCTTAGCTTCCAAGAATGAGCAGTTCTTC. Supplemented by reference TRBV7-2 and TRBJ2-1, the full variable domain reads GAGVSQSPSNKVTEKGKDVELRCDPISGHTALYWYRQSLGQGLEFLIYFQGNSAPDKSGLPSDRFSAERTGGSVSTLTIQRTQQEDSAVYLCASSLASKNEQFFGPGTRLTVL.

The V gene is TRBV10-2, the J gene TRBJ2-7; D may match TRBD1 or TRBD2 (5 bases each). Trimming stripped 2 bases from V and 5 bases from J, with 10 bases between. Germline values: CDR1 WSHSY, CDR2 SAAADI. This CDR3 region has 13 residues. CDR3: CASSEVRGDEQYF. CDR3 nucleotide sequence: TGCGCCAGCAGTGAGGTCAGAGGGGACGAGCAGTACTTC.

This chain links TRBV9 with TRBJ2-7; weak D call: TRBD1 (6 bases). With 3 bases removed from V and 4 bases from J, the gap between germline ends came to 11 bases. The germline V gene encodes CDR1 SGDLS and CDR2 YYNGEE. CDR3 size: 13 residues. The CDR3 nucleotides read TGTGCCAGCAGCGAGTACCAGGGGTACGAGCAGTACTTC. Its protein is CASSEYQGYEQYF.

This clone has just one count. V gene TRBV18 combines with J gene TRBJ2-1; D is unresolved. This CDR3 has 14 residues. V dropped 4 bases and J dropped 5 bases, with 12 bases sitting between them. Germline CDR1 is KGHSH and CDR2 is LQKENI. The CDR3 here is CASSRSIENNEQFF. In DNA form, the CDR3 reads TGTGCCAGCTCACGCTCTATCGAGAACAATGAGCAGTTCTTC.

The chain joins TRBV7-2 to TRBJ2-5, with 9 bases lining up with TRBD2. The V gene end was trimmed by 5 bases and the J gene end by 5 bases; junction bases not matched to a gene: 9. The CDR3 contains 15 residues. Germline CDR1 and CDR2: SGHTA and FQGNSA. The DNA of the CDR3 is TGTGCCAGCAGCATTAGTAGCGGGAGTGGGGAGACCCAGTACTTC. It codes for CASSISSGSGETQYF. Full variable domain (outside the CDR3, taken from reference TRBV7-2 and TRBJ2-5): GAGVSQSPSNKVTEKGKDVELRCDPISGHTALYWYRQSLGQGLEFLIYFQGNSAPDKSGLPSDRFSAERTGGSVSTLTIQRTQQEDSAVYLCASSISSGSGETQYFGPGTRLLVL.

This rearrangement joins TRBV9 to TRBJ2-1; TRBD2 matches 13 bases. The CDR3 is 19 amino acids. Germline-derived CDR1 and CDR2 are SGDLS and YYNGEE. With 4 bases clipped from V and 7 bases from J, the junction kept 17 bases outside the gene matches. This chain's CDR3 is CASSPSRATSGRAGNEQFF. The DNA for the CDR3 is TGTGCCAGCAGCCCCTCGCGCGCAACTAGCGGGAGGGCCGGGAATGAGCAGTTCTTC.

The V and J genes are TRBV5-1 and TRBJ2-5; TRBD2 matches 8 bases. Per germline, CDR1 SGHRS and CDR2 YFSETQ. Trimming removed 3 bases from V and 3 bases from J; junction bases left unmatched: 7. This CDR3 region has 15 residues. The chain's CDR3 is CASSSNPGLEETQYF. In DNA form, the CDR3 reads TGCGCCAGCAGCTCGAACCCGGGACTAGAAGAGACCCAGTACTTC.

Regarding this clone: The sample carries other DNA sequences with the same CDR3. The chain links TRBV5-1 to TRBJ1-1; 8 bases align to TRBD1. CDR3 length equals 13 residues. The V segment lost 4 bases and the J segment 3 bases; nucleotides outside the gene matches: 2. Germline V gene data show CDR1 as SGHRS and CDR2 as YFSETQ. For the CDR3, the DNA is TGCGCCAGCAGCCCGGACAGGGACACTGAAGCTTTCTTT. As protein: CASSPDRDTEAFF.

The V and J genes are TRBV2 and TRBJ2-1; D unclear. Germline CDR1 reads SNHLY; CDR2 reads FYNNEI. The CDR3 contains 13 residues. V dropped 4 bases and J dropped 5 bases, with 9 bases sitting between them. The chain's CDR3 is CASSGGANNEQFF. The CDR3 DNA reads TGTGCCAGCAGTGGTGGAGCTAACAATGAGCAGTTCTTC.

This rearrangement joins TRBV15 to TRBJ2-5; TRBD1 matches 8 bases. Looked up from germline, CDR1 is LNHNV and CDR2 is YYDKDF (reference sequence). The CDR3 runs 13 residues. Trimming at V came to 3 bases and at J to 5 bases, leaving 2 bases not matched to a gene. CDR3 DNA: TGTGCCACCAGCAGGCGACAGGGGGAGACCCAGTACTTC. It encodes CATSRRQGETQYF.

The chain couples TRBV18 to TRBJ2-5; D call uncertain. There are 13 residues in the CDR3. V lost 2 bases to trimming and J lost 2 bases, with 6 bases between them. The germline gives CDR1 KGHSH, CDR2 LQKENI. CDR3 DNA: TGTGCCAGCTCACCAGGGATTCAAGAGACCCAGTACTTC. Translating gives CASSPGIQETQYF.

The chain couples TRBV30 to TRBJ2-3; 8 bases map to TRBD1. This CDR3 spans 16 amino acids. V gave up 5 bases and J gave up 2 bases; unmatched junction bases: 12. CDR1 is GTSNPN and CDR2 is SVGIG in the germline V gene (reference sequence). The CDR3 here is CAWRGGARGPTDTQYF. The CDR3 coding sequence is TGTGCCTGGCGAGGAGGGGCCAGGGGGCCCACAGATACGCAGTATTTT.

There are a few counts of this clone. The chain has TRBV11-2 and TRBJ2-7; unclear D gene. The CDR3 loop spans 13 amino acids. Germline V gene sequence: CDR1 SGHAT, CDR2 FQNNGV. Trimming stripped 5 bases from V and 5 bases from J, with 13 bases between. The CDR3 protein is CASSQEWSNEQYF. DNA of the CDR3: TGTGCCAGCAGCCAAGAGTGGTCAAACGAGCAGTACTTC.

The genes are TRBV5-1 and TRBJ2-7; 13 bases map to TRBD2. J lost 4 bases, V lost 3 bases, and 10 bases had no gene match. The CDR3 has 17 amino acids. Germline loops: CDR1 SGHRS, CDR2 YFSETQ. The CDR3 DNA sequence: TGCGCCAGCAGCTCCAGACTAGCGGGAGGCTCGCGGTACGAGCAGTACTTC. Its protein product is CASSSRLAGGSRYEQYF.

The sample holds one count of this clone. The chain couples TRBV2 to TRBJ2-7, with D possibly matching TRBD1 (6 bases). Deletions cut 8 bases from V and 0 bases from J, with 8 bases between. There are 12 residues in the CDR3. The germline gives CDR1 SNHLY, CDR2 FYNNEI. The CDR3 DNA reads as TGTGCCAGCCGGACAGTCTCCTACGAGCAGTACTTC. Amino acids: CASRTVSYEQYF.

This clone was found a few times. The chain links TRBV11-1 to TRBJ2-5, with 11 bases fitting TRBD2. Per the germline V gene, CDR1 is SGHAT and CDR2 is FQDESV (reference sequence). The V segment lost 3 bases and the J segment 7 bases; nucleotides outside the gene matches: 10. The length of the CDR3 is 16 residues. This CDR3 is CASSFPGLADGGTQYF. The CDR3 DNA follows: TGTGCCAGCAGCTTTCCGGGACTAGCGGACGGGGGGACCCAGTACTTC.

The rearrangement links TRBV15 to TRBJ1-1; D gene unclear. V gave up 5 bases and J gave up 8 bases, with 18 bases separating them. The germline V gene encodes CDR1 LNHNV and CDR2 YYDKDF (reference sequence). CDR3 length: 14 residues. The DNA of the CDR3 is TGTGCCACCAGCCTGGATAGATCTTTAAGAGAAGCTTTCTTT. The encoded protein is CATSLDRSLREAFF.

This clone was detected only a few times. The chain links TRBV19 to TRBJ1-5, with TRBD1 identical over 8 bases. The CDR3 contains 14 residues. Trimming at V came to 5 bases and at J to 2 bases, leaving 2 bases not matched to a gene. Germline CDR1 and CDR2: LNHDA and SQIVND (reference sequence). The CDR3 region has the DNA TGTGCCAGTAGTGCGACAGGGGGCAATCAGCCCCAGCATTTT. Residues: CASSATGGNQPQHF.